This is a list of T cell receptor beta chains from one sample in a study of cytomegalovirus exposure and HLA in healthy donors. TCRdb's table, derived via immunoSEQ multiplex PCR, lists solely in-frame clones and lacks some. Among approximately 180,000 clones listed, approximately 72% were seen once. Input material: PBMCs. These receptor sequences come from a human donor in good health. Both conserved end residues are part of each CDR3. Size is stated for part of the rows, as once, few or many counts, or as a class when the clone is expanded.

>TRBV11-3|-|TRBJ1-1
CASSHPGGEAFF
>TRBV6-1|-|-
CASSARTGLAYEQYF
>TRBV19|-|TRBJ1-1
CASSTRGMNTEAFF
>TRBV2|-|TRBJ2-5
CASSTGTEQETQYF
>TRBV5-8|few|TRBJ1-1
CASSLKQGSMNTEAFF
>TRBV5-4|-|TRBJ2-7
CASSPVPSGGGEQYF
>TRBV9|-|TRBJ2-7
CASSVGTGVGYEQYF
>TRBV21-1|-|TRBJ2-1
CASSKGREGFYNEQFF
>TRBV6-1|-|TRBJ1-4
CASRDSINEKLFF
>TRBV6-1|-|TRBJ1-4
CASSDDRGNEKLFF
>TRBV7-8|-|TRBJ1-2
CASSLDRAAGYTF